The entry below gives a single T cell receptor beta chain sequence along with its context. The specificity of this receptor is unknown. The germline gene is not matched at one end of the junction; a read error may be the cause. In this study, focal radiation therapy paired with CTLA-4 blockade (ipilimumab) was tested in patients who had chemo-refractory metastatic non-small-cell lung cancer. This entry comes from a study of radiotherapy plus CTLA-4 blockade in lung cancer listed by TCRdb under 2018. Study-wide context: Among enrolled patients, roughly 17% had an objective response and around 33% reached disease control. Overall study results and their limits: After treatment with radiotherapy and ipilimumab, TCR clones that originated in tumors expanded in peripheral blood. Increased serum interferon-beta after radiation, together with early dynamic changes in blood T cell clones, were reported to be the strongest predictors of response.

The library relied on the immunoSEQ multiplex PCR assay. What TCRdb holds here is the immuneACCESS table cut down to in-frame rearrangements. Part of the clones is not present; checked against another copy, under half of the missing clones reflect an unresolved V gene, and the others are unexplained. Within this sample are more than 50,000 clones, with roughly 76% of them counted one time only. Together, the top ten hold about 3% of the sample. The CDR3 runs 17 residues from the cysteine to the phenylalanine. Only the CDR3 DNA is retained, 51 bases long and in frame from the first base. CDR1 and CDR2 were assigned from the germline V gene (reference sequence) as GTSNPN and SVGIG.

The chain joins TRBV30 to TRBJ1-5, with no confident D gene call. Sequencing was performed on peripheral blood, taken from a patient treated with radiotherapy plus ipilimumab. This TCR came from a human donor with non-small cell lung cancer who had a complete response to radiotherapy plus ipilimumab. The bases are TGCCGACAATTGGCCGAAAAAGTAAATTATAGCAATCAGCCCCAGCATTTT. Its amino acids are CRQLAEKVNYSNQPQHF.